These T cell receptor beta chains were read from a single sample in a study of CD8+ T cells in alopecia areata. Repertoires were generated with immunoSEQ multiplex PCR, while TCRdb's copy carries only in-frame clones and drops some. The data show 110,000 to 150,000 clones, approximately 50% seen once. The sample consisted of CD4+ T cells sorted from blood, taken at week 0. The receptors were sampled from a human donor with alopecia areata. CDR3s include the opening cysteine and the closing phenylalanine or tryptophan. D genes are given only for firm matches. Clone size is stated in some rows and not others, as once, few, many or a class when expanded.

TRBD1 TRBJ1-2 14 TRBV29-1 few TGCAGCGCGAGGGACAGGGAGGGATTTTATGGCTACACCTTC CSARDREGFYGYTF
NA TRBJ1-4 12 TRBV10-3 few TGTGCCATCAGTGTAGGGAATGAAAAACTGTTTTTT CAISVGNEKLFF
NA TRBJ2-7 15 TRBV4-1 NA TGCGCCAGCAGCCAAGTCCGGGGGATCGCCTACGAGCAGTACTTC CASSQVRGIAYEQYF
NA TRBJ2-7 13 TRBV15 NA TGTGCCACCAGCAGAGATCCAAGTTACGAGCAGTACTTC CATSRDPSYEQYF
NA TRBJ2-5 13 TRBV29-1 NA TGCAGCTCCGGGGGGCGGGGCAGAGAGACCCAGTACTTC CSSGGRGRETQYF
NA TRBJ1-1 13 TRBV30 NA TGTGCCTGGAGTGCAAGACCAAACACTGAAGCTTTCTTT CAWSARPNTEAFF
NA TRBJ1-1 14 TRBV5-1 few TGCGCCAGCAGCTTGGGCGGGACCTACACTGAAGCTTTCTTT CASSLGGTYTEAFF
NA TRBJ2-1 13 TRBV10-3 NA TGTGCCGCCTGGACAGACACCTACAATGAGCAGTTCTTC CAAWTDTYNEQFF
TRBD1 TRBJ2-7 11 TRBV29-1 few TGCAGCGTGACAACAGGGGACGAGCAGTACTTC CSVTTGDEQYF
TRBD2 TRBJ2-7 13 TRBV30 NA TGTGCCTGGAGTGTTATCGGGAGGACGGTGCAGTACTTC CAWSVIGRTVQYF
NA TRBJ1-1 13 TRBV27 NA TGTGCCAGCAGTTTTAAGGGCTACACTGAAGCTTTCTTT CASSFKGYTEAFF
NA TRBJ2-3 15 TRBV23-1 NA TGCGCCAGCAGTCCGCGCCTCGGGAGCACAGATACGCAGTATTTT CASSPRLGSTDTQYF
TRBD1 TRBJ2-4 13 TRBV7-9 NA TGTGCCAGCAGCTTCCTAACAGGGGACATTCAGTACTTC CASSFLTGDIQYF
NA TRBJ2-5 15 TRBV7-2 NA TGTGCCAGCAGACCAATCGGACAGTCCCAAGAGACCCAGTACTTC CASRPIGQSQETQYF
NA TRBJ2-1 13 TRBV29-1 NA TGCAGCGCGAAGTTAGGGGGCTACAATGAGCAGTTCTTC CSAKLGGYNEQFF
NA TRBJ2-3 12 TRBV7-2 NA TGTGCCAGCAGCTCCCTGCGGGATACGCAGTATTTT CASSSLRDTQYF
NA TRBJ2-1 13 TRBV30 NA TGTGCCTGGAGTGTAACTAGGTACAATGAGCAGTTCTTC CAWSVTRYNEQFF
NA TRBJ2-3 13 TRBV6-5 NA TGTGCCGCTCAGGTGGAGAAGACAGATACGCAGTATTTT CAAQVEKTDTQYF
NA TRBJ2-7 16 TRBV15 NA TGTGCCACCAGCAGTGGCAGGGACGGGGGTTCCTACGAGCAGTACTTC CATSSGRDGGSYEQYF
NA TRBJ2-6 16 TRBV11-2 NA TGTGCCAGCAGCTTAGATCCGGGGCCCTGGGCCAACGTCCTGACTTTC CASSLDPGPWANVLTF
NA TRBJ1-2 15 TRBV15 few TGTGCCACCAGCAGAGGGGATGGTAATGTCCGTGGCTACACCTTC CATSRGDGNVRGYTF
TRBD1 TRBJ1-1 12 TRBV29-1 NA TGCAGCGTTGGGACAGGGAGAACTGAAGCTTTCTTT CSVGTGRTEAFF
NA TRBJ2-3 13 TRBV30 NA TGTGCCCGATCCCGGGGCAGCACAGATACGCAGTATTTT CARSRGSTDTQYF
TRBD1 TRBJ2-7 14 TRBV2 NA TGTGCCAGCATTCCGGACAGGGGGCTTGGGGAGCAGTACTTC CASIPDRGLGEQYF
NA TRBJ2-7 13 TRBV29-1 NA TGCAGCGTGGGGACGGGCCCCGGTTATGAGCAGTACTTC CSVGTGPGYEQYF
TRBD2 TRBJ2-2 13 TRBV5-4 NA TGTGCCAGCAGCATACTAGCGGGGCGGGAGCTGTTTTTT CASSILAGRELFF
TRBD2 TRBJ2-1 15 TRBV30 NA TGTGCCTGGAGTGTCGATAGCGGGATTTACAATGAGCAGTTCTTC CAWSVDSGIYNEQFF
TRBD1 TRBJ2-7 13 TRBV15 NA TGTGCCACCTCCCGGGACAGGGGCCACGAGCAGTACTTC CATSRDRGHEQYF
NA TRBJ2-7 15 TRBV11-2 few TGTGCCAGCAGCTTATCGCGGGTCGAATCCTACGAGCAGTACTTC CASSLSRVESYEQYF
NA TRBJ1-2 15 TRBV19 once TGTGCCAGTATGGATGACAGTACTGCTAACTATGGCTACACCTTC CASMDDSTANYGYTF
NA TRBJ2-1 14 TRBV29-1 NA TGCAGCGTCCATCTAGGTTCGACCTACAATGAGCAGTTCTTC CSVHLGSTYNEQFF
NA TRBJ1-5 13 TRBV25-1 NA TGTGCCAGCAGTGGGGGGGAGGCGCAGCCCCAGCATTTT CASSGGEAQPQHF
TRBD1 TRBJ2-7 13 TRBV29-1 few TGCAGCGTTGATGGGACAGGGACCTACGAGCAGTACTTC CSVDGTGTYEQYF
TRBD2 TRBJ2-3 14 TRBV5-1 few TGCGCCAGCAGCCCCGCGGGAGCAGGGGATACGCAGTATTTT CASSPAGAGDTQYF
NA TRBJ2-7 13 TRBV28 NA TGTGCCAGCAGTTTAGGGTCTGAGTACGAGCAGTACTTC CASSLGSEYEQYF
TRBD2 TRBJ2-1 16 TRBV5-4 NA TGTGCCAGCAGCCTTGGTGGTAGCGGGTATTACAATGAGCAGTTCTTC CASSLGGSGYYNEQFF
TRBD2 TRBJ2-5 15 TRBV4-2 few TGTGCCAGCAGCCAAGGGGCTAGCGGCCAAGAGACCCAGTACTTC CASSQGASGQETQYF
NA TRBJ1-1 12 TRBV30 NA TGTGCCTGGAGCCCTTGGCGCACTGAAGCTTTCTTT CAWSPWRTEAFF
NA TRBJ2-3 12 TRBV29-1 NA TGCAGCGTTGCTGTTAGCACAGATACGCAGTATTTT CSVAVSTDTQYF
NA TRBJ1-2 14 TRBV7-2 NA TGTGCCAGCAGCCCGAGTATAGGCTCAGGGGGCTACACCTTC CASSPSIGSGGYTF
TRBD2 TRBJ2-1 15 TRBV6-5 NA TGTGCCAGCAGTAGCGGGAGTGAGTCCTACAATGAGCAGTTCTTC CASSSGSESYNEQFF
NA TRBJ2-7 15 TRBV14 NA TGTGCCAGCAGCTTGAGGTCGACAGCCACGGGCGAGCAGTACTTC CASSLRSTATGEQYF
TRBD2 TRBJ2-5 15 TRBV11-2 NA TGTGCCAGCAGCCGCCTGGGAGCGGGGGCAGAGACCCAGTACTTC CASSRLGAGAETQYF
NA TRBJ2-3 12 TRBV28 many TGTGCCAGCAGTACGAGCACAGATACGCAGTATTTT CASSTSTDTQYF
TRBD2 TRBJ2-3 16 TRBV6-5 once TGTGCCAGCAGTTACCGGCTAGCGGGAGCGGCAGATACGCAGTATTTT CASSYRLAGAADTQYF
TRBD1 TRBJ2-2 15 TRBV19 few TGTGCCAGTAGACCCGGACAGGGGGTCCCCGGGGAGCTGTTTTTT CASRPGQGVPGELFF